The 28 T cell receptor beta chains below come from one sample, sequenced in a study of low-dose radiotherapy and immunotherapy resistance in tumors. Specified time point: before trial treatment. Both a constant-region primer and a V-primer adapter served to amplify TCRs across roughly 20 PCR cycles. A single record per CDR3 protein comes from TCRdb applying MiXCR to the reads. Among about 46,000 distinct CDR3 sequences listed, 10% to 15% were seen once. The input for sequencing was PBMCs, taken before treatment. The source of these receptors is a female donor with ovarian cancer.

By sample fraction, this clonotype is medium-sized. The chain links TRBV6-2 or TRBV6-3 to TRBJ1-1; unclear D gene. V was clipped by 6 bases and J by 10 bases, with 15 bases between them. Germline loops: CDR1 MNHEY, CDR2 SVGEGT. The CDR3 has 12 amino acids. The CDR3 loop reads CASSFGRIGAFF. As DNA, the CDR3 is TGTGCCAGCAGCTTTGGACGGATTGGAGCTTTCTTT.

This clonotype was picked up many times. V is TRBV12-3 or TRBV12-4 and J is TRBJ2-3, with D tentatively TRBD1 or TRBD2 (5 bases each). Trimming stripped 6 bases from V and 2 bases from J, with 21 bases between. CDR3 length equals 17 residues. For the CDR3, the DNA is TGTGCCAGCAGCTCCATCGGGACGACCAAAGTCACAGATACGCAGTATTTT. It encodes CASSSIGTTKVTDTQYF.

This clonotype has ten or more counts. This chain uses TRBV14 with TRBJ2-1; D may match TRBD1 or TRBD2 (5 bases each). This CDR3 has 20 amino acids. Trimming stripped 1 base from V and 0 bases from J, with 22 bases between. The germline V gene has CDR1 SGHDN and CDR2 FVKESK. The CDR3 sequence is CASSQGRIGVEGSSYNEQFF. The CDR3 coding sequence is TGTGCCAGCAGCCAAGGTCGTATCGGGGTAGAGGGGAGCTCCTACAATGAGCAGTTCTTC.

This clonotype was found many times. The V gene is TRBV9, the J gene TRBJ2-3; 10 bases map to TRBD2. CDR1 and CDR2 from the germline V gene are SGDLS and YYNGEE. J was trimmed by 4 bases and V by 4 bases; bases with no gene match: 6. This CDR3 spans 15 amino acids. The CDR3 sequence: CASSLSGGVSDTQYF. The CDR3 DNA reads as TGTGCCAGCAGCCTGAGCGGGGGGGTTTCAGATACGCAGTATTTT.

This clonotype was recorded at least ten times. V usage is TRBV6-5 and J usage is TRBJ1-4, with D uncertain. Germline V gene sequence: CDR1 MNHEY, CDR2 SVGAGI. CDR3 length: 15 residues. Trimming took 6 bases from V and 2 from J, leaving 13 bases between them. Written as DNA, the CDR3 is TGTGCCAGCAGCTATTCCCTTTGGACTAATGAAAAACTGTTTTTT. It yields the protein CASSYSLWTNEKLFF.

This clonotype showed up many times. The chain has TRBV20-1 and TRBJ2-3, with 8 bases lining up with TRBD2. Germline V gives CDR1 DFQATT, CDR2 SNEGSKA (reference sequence). Trimming took 6 bases from V and 0 from J; bases not matched to a gene: 8. The CDR3 length is 15 residues. CDR3 coding DNA: TGCAGTGCCCTGTTCCGGGGGGGCAGCACAGATACGCAGTATTTT. Protein product: CSALFRGGSTDTQYF.

The CDR3 loop is CASSYQTYYPNEKLFF. DNA for the CDR3: TGTGCCAGCAGTTACCAGACATATTACCCTAATGAAAAACTGTTTTTT. The chain couples TRBV6-5 to TRBJ1-4; D remains unclear. Trimming removed 2 bases at V and 3 bases at J, with 13 bases between. The CDR3 is made up of 16 amino acids. Germline V gives CDR1 MNHEY, CDR2 SVGAGI.

This clonotype was detected only a few times. CDR3 DNA: TGTGCCAGCAGCACGGGACTAGCGGGAGTTGGTGAGCAGTTCTTC. The encoded protein is CASSTGLAGVGEQFF. The J gene is TRBJ2-1, the V gene TRBV21-1; the D call of TRBD2 is as the table states it, not checked on the DNA. TRBV21-1 is an annotated pseudogene. The CDR3 length is 15 residues.

This clonotype was picked up many times. The chain is built from TRBV10-3 and TRBJ2-1, with 10 nucleotides matching TRBD2. J was trimmed by 7 bases and V by 6 bases; bases with no gene match: 12. The CDR3 runs to 16 residues. Germline V gene data show CDR1 as ENHRY and CDR2 as SYGVKD. CDR3 sequence (DNA): TGTGCCATCAGCCCACCGGTAGCGGGAGGAAGAAATGAGCAGTTCTTC. Amino acid sequence: CAISPPVAGGRNEQFF.

The rearrangement links TRBV18 to TRBJ2-7; D may match TRBD1 or TRBD2 (5 bases each). Germline assignment: CDR1 KGHSH and CDR2 LQKENI. The CDR3 is made up of 14 amino acids. With 2 bases removed from V and 2 bases from J, the gap between germline ends came to 10 bases. CDR3 loop: CASSPSGTTYEQYF. The CDR3 DNA follows: TGTGCCAGCTCACCATCAGGGACCACCTACGAGCAGTACTTC.

The chain uses TRBV28 and TRBJ2-7; D might be TRBD1 or TRBD2, each matching 5 bases. V lost 7 bases, J lost 2 bases, and 12 bases lay in between. CDR1 is MDHEN, CDR2 SYDVKM, per germline. CDR3 length: 13 amino acids. The CDR3 sequence: CASTLGVPYEQYF. The CDR3 coding sequence is TGTGCCAGCACCCTGGGGGTCCCCTACGAGCAGTACTTC.

This clonotype was seen repeatedly, ten times or more. V gene TRBV20-1 combines with J gene TRBJ2-7, with 11 nucleotides matching TRBD1. The V gene end was trimmed by 3 bases and the J gene end by 3 bases; junction bases not matched to a gene: 4. In germline, CDR1 is DFQATT, CDR2 SNEGSKA (reference sequence). The CDR3 extends over 14 amino acids. The CDR3 sequence is CSASPGTGGYEQYF. For the CDR3, the DNA is TGCAGTGCTAGCCCCGGGACAGGGGGCTACGAGCAGTACTTC.

This clonotype was seen many times. The chain carries TRBV19 and TRBJ2-1; 10 bases map to TRBD2. The CDR3 sequence is 13 residues long. Trimming at V came to 7 bases and at J to 9 bases, leaving 6 bases not matched to a gene. Germline CDR1 and CDR2: LNHDA and SQIVND (reference sequence). CDR3 in amino acids: CASIRAGGGEQFF. In DNA, the CDR3 is TGTGCCAGTATCCGAGCGGGAGGGGGTGAGCAGTTCTTC.

This clonotype was seen at least ten times. The chain combines TRBV5-1 with TRBJ2-3, with D perhaps matching TRBD1 or TRBD2 (5 bases each). The CDR3 loop spans 17 amino acids. Germline V lookup: CDR1 SGHRS, CDR2 YFSETQ. V dropped 4 bases and J dropped 0 bases, with 18 bases sitting between them. CDR3 loop: CASSRDVRPLSTDTQYF. CDR3 nucleotides: TGCGCCAGCAGCCGGGACGTCCGACCTCTGAGCACAGATACGCAGTATTTT.

This clonotype was found many times. V usage is TRBV2 and J usage is TRBJ2-3, with a weak D call TRBD2 (6 bases). Trimming removed 7 bases from V and 1 base from J, with 12 bases in between. Germline-derived CDR1 and CDR2 are SNHLY and FYNNEI. The CDR3 is made up of 14 amino acids. CDR3 DNA sequence: TGTGCCAGCACTGGGACTTTTCGCACAGATACGCAGTATTTT. Amino acids: CASTGTFRTDTQYF.

This clonotype was recorded at least ten times. The CDR3 protein is CASSQDRGGVGETQYF. CDR3 DNA sequence: TGCGCCAGCAGCCAAGATAGGGGAGGGGTCGGGGAGACCCAGTACTTC. This chain uses TRBV4-1 with TRBJ2-5, with 7 bases fitting TRBD2. The V gene's germline CDR1 is MGHRA and CDR2 YSYEKL. V gave up 0 bases and J gave up 5 bases; unmatched junction bases: 9. The CDR3 contains 16 residues.

This clonotype was picked up many times. This rearrangement joins TRBV28 to TRBJ2-7, with 9 bases fitting TRBD1. The CDR3 extends over 15 amino acids. CDR1 MDHEN and CDR2 SYDVKM come from the germline V gene. V dropped 5 bases and J dropped 2; count of bases not matched to a gene: 7. CDR3 coding DNA: TGTGCCAGCAGTCCAAAGGACAGGGGTCCCTACGAGCAGTACTTC. It translates to CASSPKDRGPYEQYF.

This clonotype was seen many times. This sequence joins TRBV10-2 and TRBJ2-3, with 13 bases aligning to TRBD2. CDR1 and CDR2 from the germline V gene are WSHSY and SAAADI. This CDR3 is 15 amino acids long. The V gene end was trimmed by 7 bases and the J gene end by 5 bases; junction bases not matched to a gene: 6. This CDR3 reads CASIRLAGGGDTQYF. Here the CDR3 DNA reads TGCGCCAGCATCAGACTAGCGGGGGGTGGAGATACGCAGTATTTT.

This clonotype was found many times. CDR3 region: CSAIGRDRVNQPQHF. DNA of the CDR3: TGCAGTGCTATTGGCCGGGACAGGGTCAATCAGCCCCAGCATTTT. The chain employs TRBV20-1 and TRBJ1-5; 9 bases map to TRBD1. Germline V gene lookup returns CDR1 DFQATT and CDR2 SNEGSKA (reference sequence). The CDR3 has 15 amino acids. The V and J ends lost 4 bases and 3 bases, in that order; junction bases with no gene match: 7.

The sample holds many counts of this clonotype. The chain joins TRBV7-3 to TRBJ2-7, with 9 bases matching TRBD2. Germline CDR1 reads SGHTA; CDR2 reads FQGTGA. The CDR3 contains 16 residues. Trimming took 5 bases from V and 2 from J; bases not matched to a gene: 10. The CDR3, as DNA: TGTGCCAGCAGCCCCCGCTGGACTAGCGTTACCTACGAGCAGTACTTC. This gives the protein CASSPRWTSVTYEQYF. The whole variable domain, filled in from reference TRBV7-3 and TRBJ2-7, reads GAGVSQTPSNKVTEKGKYVELRCDPISGHTALYWYRQSLGQGPEFLIYFQGTGAADDSGLPNDRFFAVRPEGSVSTLKIQRTERGDSAVYLCASSPRWTSVTYEQYFGPGTRLTVT.

This clonotype was seen many times. The rearrangement links TRBV6-2 or TRBV6-3 to TRBJ2-7, with D possibly being TRBD1 (6 bases). Per the germline V gene, CDR1 is MNHEY and CDR2 is SVGEGT. V dropped 6 bases and J dropped 0 bases, with 21 bases sitting between them. The length of the CDR3 is 17 residues. The CDR3 DNA reads TGTGCCAGCAGGCAACTTCAGACAGGCGGAGGCTCCTACGAGCAGTACTTC. Its translation: CASRQLQTGGGSYEQYF.

At least ten counts were recorded for this clonotype. This chain uses TRBV28 with TRBJ2-7; 10 nucleotides agree with TRBD2. V trimming: 4 bases; J trimming: 3 bases; junction bases outside the gene matches: 6. Germline V lookup: CDR1 MDHEN, CDR2 SYDVKM. CDR3 length: 15 amino acids. CDR3 protein: CASSSRLAGYYEQYF. DNA of the CDR3: TGTGCCAGCAGTTCGCGACTAGCGGGCTACTACGAGCAGTACTTC. Variable domain in full (rest from reference TRBV28 and TRBJ2-7): DVKVTQSSRYLVKRTGEKVFLECVQDMDHENMFWYRQDPGLGLRLIYFSYDVKMKEKGDIPEGYSVSREKKERFSLILESASTNQTSMYLCASSSRLAGYYEQYFGPGTRLTVT.

This clonotype appeared many times. V and J are TRBV7-2 and TRBJ2-7; tentative D call: TRBD2 (5 bases). Germline CDR1 SGHTA, CDR2 FQGNSA. There are 12 residues in the CDR3. The V end was cut by 5 bases, the J end by 6 bases, with 11 bases between. For the CDR3, the DNA is TGTGCCAGCAGCATCGCCCGGGGCGAGCAGTACTTC. It specifies CASSIARGEQYF.

The CDR3 sequence: CASGISGGNQPQHF. The CDR3 DNA reads TGTGCCAGCGGGATTAGCGGGGGGAATCAGCCCCAGCATTTT. This rearrangement joins TRBV6-2 or TRBV6-3 to TRBJ1-5; tentatively, D is TRBD1 (5 bases). V was shortened by 8 bases and J by 4 bases, with 15 bases between the two germline ends. The germline CDR1 and CDR2 sequences are MNHEY and SVGEGT. The CDR3 length is 14 residues.

As for this clonotype: It differs at one base from a far larger clone, so likely a read error. V usage is TRBV2 and J usage is TRBJ2-7; D might be TRBD1 (6 bases). The CDR3 is 15 amino acids. The ends were cut back, 4 bases at V and 7 bases at J, with 20 bases in the middle. Germline V gene sequence: CDR1 SNHLY, CDR2 FYNNEI. The chain's CDR3 is CASSGGIQGSGEQYF. CDR3 in DNA: TGTGCCAGCAGTGGTGGGATACAGGGCAGTGGGGAGCAGTACTTC. The variable domain in full, with the rest retrieved from reference TRBV2 and TRBJ2-7, is EPEVTQTPSHQVTQMGQEVILRCVPISNHLYFYWYRQILGQKVEFLVSFYNNEISEKSEIFDDQFSVERPDGSNFTLKIRSTKLEDSAMYFCASSGGIQGSGEQYFGPGTRLTVT.

This chain joins TRBV6-6 and TRBJ2-7; either TRBD1 or TRBD2 may supply D (6 bases each). Looked up from germline, CDR1 is MNHNY and CDR2 is SVGAGI (reference sequence). V was cut by 5 bases and J by 3 bases, with 17 bases left in between. CDR3 length equals 15 residues. The DNA for the CDR3 is TGTGCCAGCAGTCTCTCTGAGGGGGGAAACTACGAGCAGTACTTC. Its protein is CASSLSEGGNYEQYF.

This clonotype was seen many times. The V gene is TRBV4-1, the J gene TRBJ1-2; 8 nucleotides agree with TRBD1. The V gene end was trimmed by 0 bases and the J gene end by 4 bases; junction bases not matched to a gene: 4. This CDR3 has 15 residues. In germline, CDR1 is MGHRA, CDR2 YSYEKL. The CDR3 protein is CASSQENGQGYGYTF. The CDR3 bases are TGCGCCAGCAGCCAAGAAAACGGACAGGGCTATGGCTACACCTTC.

This clonotype was counted ten times or more. The chain is built from TRBV18 and TRBJ1-1, with a tentative D call TRBD1 (6 bases). V lost 3 bases and J 0 bases, leaving 11 bases between the germline ends. The CDR3 length is 15 residues. The germline CDR1 and CDR2 sequences are KGHSH and LQKENI. CDR3 nucleotide sequence: TGTGCCAGCTCACCCCAACAGGGAATGAACACTGAAGCTTTCTTT. It encodes CASSPQQGMNTEAFF.